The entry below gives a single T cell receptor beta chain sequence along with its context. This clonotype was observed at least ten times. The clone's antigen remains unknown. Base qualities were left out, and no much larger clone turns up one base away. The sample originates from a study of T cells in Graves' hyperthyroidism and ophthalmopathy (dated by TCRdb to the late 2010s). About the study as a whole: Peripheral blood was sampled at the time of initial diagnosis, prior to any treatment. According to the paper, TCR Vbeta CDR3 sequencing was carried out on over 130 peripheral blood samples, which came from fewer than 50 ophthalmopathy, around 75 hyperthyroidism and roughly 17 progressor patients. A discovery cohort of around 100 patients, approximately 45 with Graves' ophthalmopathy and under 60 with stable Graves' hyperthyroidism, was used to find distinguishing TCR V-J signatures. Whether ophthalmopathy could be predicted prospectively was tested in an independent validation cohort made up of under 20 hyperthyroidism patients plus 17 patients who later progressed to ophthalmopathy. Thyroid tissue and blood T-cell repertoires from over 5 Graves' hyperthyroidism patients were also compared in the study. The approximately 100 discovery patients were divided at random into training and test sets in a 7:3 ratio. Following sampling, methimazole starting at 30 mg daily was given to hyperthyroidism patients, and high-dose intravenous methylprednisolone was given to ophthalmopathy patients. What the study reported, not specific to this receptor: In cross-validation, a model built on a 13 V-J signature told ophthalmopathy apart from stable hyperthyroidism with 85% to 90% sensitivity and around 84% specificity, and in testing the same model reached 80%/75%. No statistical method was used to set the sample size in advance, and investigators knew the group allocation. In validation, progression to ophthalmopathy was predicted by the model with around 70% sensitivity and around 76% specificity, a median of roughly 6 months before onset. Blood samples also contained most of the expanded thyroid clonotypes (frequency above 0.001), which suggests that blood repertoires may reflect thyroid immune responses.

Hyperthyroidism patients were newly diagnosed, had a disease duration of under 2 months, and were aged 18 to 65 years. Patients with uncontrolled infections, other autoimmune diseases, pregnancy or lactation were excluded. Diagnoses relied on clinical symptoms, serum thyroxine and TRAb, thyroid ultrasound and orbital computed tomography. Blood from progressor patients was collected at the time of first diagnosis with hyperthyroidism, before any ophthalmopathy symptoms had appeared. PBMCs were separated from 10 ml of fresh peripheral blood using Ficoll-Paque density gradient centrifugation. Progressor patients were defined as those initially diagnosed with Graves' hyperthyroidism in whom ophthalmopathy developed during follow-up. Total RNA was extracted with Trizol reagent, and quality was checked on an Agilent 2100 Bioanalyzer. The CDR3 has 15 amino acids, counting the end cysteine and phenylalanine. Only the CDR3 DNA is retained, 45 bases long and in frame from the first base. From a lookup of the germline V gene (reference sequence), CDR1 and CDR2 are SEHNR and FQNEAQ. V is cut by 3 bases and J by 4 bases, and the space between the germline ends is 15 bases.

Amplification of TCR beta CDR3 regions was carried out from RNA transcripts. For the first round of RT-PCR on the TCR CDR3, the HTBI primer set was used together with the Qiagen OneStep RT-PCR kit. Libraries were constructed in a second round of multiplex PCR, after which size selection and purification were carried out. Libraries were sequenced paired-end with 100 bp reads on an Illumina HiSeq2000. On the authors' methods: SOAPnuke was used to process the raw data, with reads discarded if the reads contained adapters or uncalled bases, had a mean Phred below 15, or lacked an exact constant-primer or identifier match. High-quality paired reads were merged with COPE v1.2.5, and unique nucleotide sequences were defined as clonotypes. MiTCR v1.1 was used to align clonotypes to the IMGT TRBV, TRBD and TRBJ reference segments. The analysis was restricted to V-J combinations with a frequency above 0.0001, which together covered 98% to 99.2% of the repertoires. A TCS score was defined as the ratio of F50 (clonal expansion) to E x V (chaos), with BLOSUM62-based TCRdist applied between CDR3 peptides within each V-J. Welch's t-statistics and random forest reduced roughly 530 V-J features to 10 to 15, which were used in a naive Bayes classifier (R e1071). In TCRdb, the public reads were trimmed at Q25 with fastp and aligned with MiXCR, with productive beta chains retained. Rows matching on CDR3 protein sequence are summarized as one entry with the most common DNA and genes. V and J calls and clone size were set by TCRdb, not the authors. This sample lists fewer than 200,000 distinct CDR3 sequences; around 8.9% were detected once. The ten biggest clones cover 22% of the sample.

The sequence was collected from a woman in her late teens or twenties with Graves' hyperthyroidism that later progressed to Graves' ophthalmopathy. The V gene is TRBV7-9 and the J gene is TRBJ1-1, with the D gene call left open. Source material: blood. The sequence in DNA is TGTGCCAGCAGCTTGACTGGATTGGGTGGCACTGAAGCTTTCTTT. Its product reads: CASSLTGLGGTEAFF.